These 4 T cell receptor beta chains were all obtained from the same sample, sequenced in a study of shared clonotypes between healthy human individuals. The table came from immunoSEQ multiplex PCR; TCRdb's copy has only in-frame clones and leaves some out. The table records 2 million to 3 million clones, just over 90% of them present only once. The specimen sequenced was naive CD4+ T cells sorted from blood. The subset here: CD45RA+ positively selected. The source of these receptors is a man aged 18-30 years in good health.

Concerning this clone itself: The same CDR3 is also encoded by other DNA sequences in this sample. The chain uses TRBV28 and TRBJ2-3, with 9 bases matching TRBD2. V lost 5 bases to trimming and J lost 5 bases; unmatched junction nucleotides: 14. The CDR3 contains 17 residues. Germline lookup yields CDR1 MDHEN and CDR2 SYDVKM. CDR3 loop: CASSRPLGGGAGDTQYF. As DNA, the CDR3 is TGTGCCAGCAGTCGACCCCTGGGCGGGGGGGCCGGAGATACGCAGTATTTT.

This clone occurred once. The V and J genes are TRBV30 and TRBJ1-5, with D possibly being TRBD1 (5 bases). V lost 6 bases and J 4 bases, leaving 10 bases between the germline ends. CDR3 length equals 12 residues. Germline-derived CDR1 and CDR2 are GTSNPN and SVGIG (reference sequence). The CDR3 region has the DNA TGTGCCTGCGACAGATTTAATCAGCCCCAGCATTTT. It translates to CACDRFNQPQHF.

As to this clone: At the DNA level, this CDR3 is encoded by other sequences in the same sample as well. This sequence joins TRBV10-1 and TRBJ2-7, with TRBD1 matching over 9 bases. CDR3 length equals 13 residues. Germline values: CDR1 WNHNN, CDR2 SYGVQD (reference sequence). V lost 6 bases to trimming and J lost 6 bases; unmatched junction nucleotides: 6. CDR3 DNA sequence: TGCGCCAGCAGCGGGGACAGGGTTGGCGAGCAGTACTTC. This encodes CASSGDRVGEQYF.

The chain employs TRBV7-8 and TRBJ2-7; D gene ambiguous. Germline loops: CDR1 SGHVS, CDR2 FQNEAQ. V was cut by 5 bases and J by 5 bases, with 10 bases left in between. The CDR3 loop spans 12 amino acids. CDR3 in DNA: TGTGCCAGCAGCCCTTCGATTAACGAGCAGTACTTC. Translated, it gives CASSPSINEQYF.